This T cell receptor (beta chain) was found in a study of beta chain features in type 1 diabetes. Study-level points and caveats: When Type 1 diabetes patients were examined, their TCRB CDR3s proved moderately but significantly shorter in all four CD4+ subsets.

This clone was picked up a small number of times. Antigen: not known. One junction end disagrees with the germline gene, perhaps due to a read error. Other DNA sequences in the same sample also yield this CDR3. The investigators reverse transcribed all of the isolated RNA, so they sequenced expressed TCRB transcripts. TCRdb keeps only in-frame clones here, not all; method: immunoSEQ multiplex PCR. The repertoire consists of 400,000 or so clones, with 8.5% to 10% occurring once and the leading ten covering roughly 0.54%. The specimen was central memory CD4+ T cells from blood. The clonotype originates from a man aged 25-45 years with type 1 diabetes.

CDR3 protein: CASSQGTGDSYEQYF. CDR3 coding DNA: TGCGCCAGCAGCCAAGGGACAGGAGATTCCTACGAGCAGTACTTC. The chain combines TRBV7-9 with TRBJ2-7; 8 bases map to TRBD1. From germline, CDR1 is SEHNR and CDR2 FQNEAQ (reference sequence). This CDR3 spans 15 amino acids.